A selection of T cell receptor beta chains follows, all from one sample in a study of blood T cell repertoires in COVID-19. Data came from immunoSEQ multiplex PCR; TCRdb stores just in-frame clones and leaves some out. The sample holds 130,000 to 150,000 clones; 75% to 90% are singletons and the top ten take about an eighth. Sequenced input: peripheral blood. These receptors were taken from a man younger than 35 with COVID-19, enrolled during active disease. Each CDR3 is given with its conserved first and last residue. The D gene is left open where the match is weak. Some rows have no size entry. The others give once, few or many, or a class for an expanded clone.

TRBV5-6	TRBJ1-1	.	.	TGTGCCAGCAGCCCGAGGGTAGCGGGTGACACTGAAGCTTTCTTT	CASSPRVAGDTEAFF
TRBV11-2	TRBJ2-5	TRBD1	.	TGTGCCAGCAGCTTAGCCGGGACAGGGCGGCCGGGAGAGACCCAGTACTTC	CASSLAGTGRPGETQYF
TRBV11-2	TRBJ2-1	.	.	TGTGCCAGCAGCACACGGACTGCAGCCTACAATGAGCAGTTCTTC	CASSTRTAAYNEQFF
TRBV6-5	TRBJ1-2	.	.	TGTGCCAGTGGGGCCCCGCTACAGGGCTACACCTTC	CASGAPLQGYTF
TRBV13	TRBJ2-2	.	.	TGTGCCAGCAGCTTAGTCACGGGGAACACCGGGGAGCTGTTTTTT	CASSLVTGNTGELFF
TRBV28	TRBJ1-3	.	.	TGTGCCAGCAGTCCCTTTGGGGGCCCTTCCTCTGGAAACACCATATATTTT	CASSPFGGPSSGNTIYF
TRBV6-4	TRBJ1-5	.	once	TGTGCCAGCAGTGACTCGATGGCAGCTGGTAGGGGTCAGCCCCAGCATTTT	CASSDSMAAGRGQPQHF
TRBV5-4	TRBJ2-2	TRBD1	once	TGTGCCAGCAGCTACGGACAGGGGGGGCGAGTGGAGCTGTTTTTT	CASSYGQGGRVELFF
TRBV24-1	TRBJ2-3	TRBD2	.	TGTGCCACCAGTGACTGGACTAGCGGGTCCCTCTCCCCTAGCACAGATACGCAGTATTTT	CATSDWTSGSLSPSTDTQYF
TRBV6-5	TRBJ2-7	.	.	TGTGCCAGCAGCCGGGAAGTTGGGGGGTCCTACGAGCAGTACTTC	CASSREVGGSYEQYF
TRBV15	TRBJ2-1	TRBD2	.	TGTGCCACCAGCAGAGATCTAGCGGGAGCATTTAATGAGCAGTTCTTC	CATSRDLAGAFNEQFF
TRBV7-8	TRBJ2-2	.	.	TGTGCCAGCAGCTTGACAGGAGGAAGACCCGGGGAGCTGTTTTTT	CASSLTGGRPGELFF
TRBV25-1	TRBJ2-7	TRBD1	once	TGTGCCAGCAGGGGGTTATGGGACAGGGATAACTACGAGCAGTACTTC	CASRGLWDRDNYEQYF
TRBV9	TRBJ2-7	.	.	TGTGCCAGCAGCGTAGGGGACAACTCCTACGAGCAGTACTTC	CASSVGDNSYEQYF
TRBV13	TRBJ1-2	TRBD1	.	TGTGCCAGCAGCCCTCGGGACAGGGGAAATCCTAACTATGGCTACACCTTC	CASSPRDRGNPNYGYTF
TRBV5-1	TRBJ2-7	.	few	TGCGCCAGCGGACCGGGACTCACCCCCTACGAGCAGTACTTC	CASGPGLTPYEQYF
TRBV10-3	TRBJ2-7	.	.	TGTGCCATCAGTGAGTCGGGCGAATACGAGCAGTACTTC	CAISESGEYEQYF
TRBV29-1	TRBJ1-1	TRBD1	few	TGCAGCGCCCGACCGAGACAGGGAAGAACTGAAGCTTTCTTT	CSARPRQGRTEAFF
TRBV3-1/TRBV3-2	TRBJ1-2	.	.	TGTGCCAGCAGCCAAGGAGGCTATGGCTACACCTTC	CASSQGGYGYTF
TRBV2	TRBJ2-1	.	once	TGTGCCAGCAGTGAAGCCGATGAGCAGTTCTTC	CASSEADEQFF
TRBV6-5	TRBJ1-6	TRBD1	few	TGTGCCAGTTCACCCGGGACAGGGGGGTTCTCACCCCTCCACTTT	CASSPGTGGFSPLHF
TRBV11-2	TRBJ2-7	.	.	TGTGCCAGCAGCTTAGTTCCAGCGTTGAACCACGAGCAGTACTTC	CASSLVPALNHEQYF
TRBV24-1	TRBJ2-1	.	.	TGTGCCACCCGCGGCAGGGAAACCTACAATGAGCAGTTCTTC	CATRGRETYNEQFF
TRBV11-2	TRBJ2-1	.	.	TGTGCCAGCAGCCCAGGGATAGGGGGCTACAATGAGCAGTTCTTC	CASSPGIGGYNEQFF
TRBV27	TRBJ1-2	.	.	TGTGCCAGCAGGCCCGGGTGGGTTAACTATGGCTACACCTTC	CASRPGWVNYGYTF
TRBV6-5	TRBJ2-7	TRBD1	.	TGTGCCAGCAGTTACTTTGGGACAGGGGTATCCTACGAGCAGTACTTC	CASSYFGTGVSYEQYF
TRBV4-3	TRBJ1-6	.	.	TGCGCCAGCAGCCAAGAGGAGATCTATAATTCACCCCTCCACTTT	CASSQEEIYNSPLHF
TRBV27	TRBJ2-7	.	.	TGTGCCAGCAGTTCCGACCTGGGGGGATTCGGCGAGCAGTACTTC	CASSSDLGGFGEQYF
TRBV19	TRBJ2-7	TRBD1	.	TGTGCCAGTAGTGGGTGGACAGGGTTCGGGACCTACGAGCAGTACTTC	CASSGWTGFGTYEQYF
TRBV19	TRBJ2-6	.	.	TGTGCCAGTAGTTCGGGGTTCGGGCCCTCTGGGGCCAACGTCCTGACTTTC	CASSSGFGPSGANVLTF
TRBV3-1/TRBV3-2	TRBJ2-2	TRBD1	.	TGTGCCAGCAGCCAAGATTTTAATGGTTGGCAGGGGGTTTTTACCGGGGAGCTGTTTTTT	CASSQDFNGWQGVFTGELFF
TRBV6-5	TRBJ2-2	TRBD1	.	TGTGCCAGCAGTTCCGGGACAGCCGGGGAGCTGTTTTTT	CASSSGTAGELFF
TRBV28	TRBJ2-2	.	.	TGTGCCAGCAGTACCCCGTGGGGGGAGCAGACGAACACCGGGGAGCTGTTTTTT	CASSTPWGEQTNTGELFF
TRBV13	TRBJ2-7	.	.	TGTGCCAGCAGCTTAGGCGGGATTTACGAGCAGTACTTC	CASSLGGIYEQYF
TRBV28	TRBJ2-1	TRBD1	once	TGTGCCAGCAGCTTCCACCGCTTAGGGGGCATGGGGCTCTACAATGAGCAGTTCTTC	CASSFHRLGGMGLYNEQFF
TRBV5-1	TRBJ2-6	.	.	TGCGCCAGCAGCATTCAGACAGGTCTCTCCTCTGGGGCCAACGTCCTGACTTTC	CASSIQTGLSSGANVLTF
TRBV15	TRBJ1-6	.	.	TGTGCCACCAGCAAAACAGGGTTACTGAATTCACCCCTCCACTTT	CATSKTGLLNSPLHF
TRBV4-3	TRBJ2-3	.	.	TGCGCCAGCAGCTTCGACAGGAGGACTAGGTCTGATACGCAGTATTTT	CASSFDRRTRSDTQYF
TRBV11-3	TRBJ2-1	TRBD2	once	TGTGCCAGCAGCTTAACCAGCGGGAGGTGGAATGAGCAGTTCTTC	CASSLTSGRWNEQFF
TRBV3-1/TRBV3-2	TRBJ2-7	TRBD2	.	TGTGCCAGCAGCCAGATGAGGACTAGCGACTCCGAGCAGTACTTC	CASSQMRTSDSEQYF
TRBV6-5	TRBJ1-2	.	.	TGTGCCAGCAGTTACAGGGGGGGAAACTATGGCTACACCTTC	CASSYRGGNYGYTF
TRBV7-8	TRBJ2-5	TRBD2	.	TGTGCCAGCATCCCCGAAAGACTAGCGGGAGGGGGGGCCCAGTACTTC	CASIPERLAGGGAQYF
TRBV9	TRBJ2-1	TRBD2	.	TGTGCAACCCAGCGGGAGGGCTACAATGAGCAGTTCTTC	CATQREGYNEQFF
TRBV5-6	TRBJ1-5	.	.	TGTGCCAGCAGCCGCAGAGACAGGTTCAATCAGCCCCAGCATTTT	CASSRRDRFNQPQHF
TRBV5-4	TRBJ2-4	TRBD2	.	TGTGCCAGCAGCTTGACTAGCGGGATGAAAAACATTCAGTACTTC	CASSLTSGMKNIQYF
TRBV5-8	TRBJ2-7	.	.	TGTGCCAGCAGCTTCAGGAGGGATAAATTCACAGGTGGCTACCTCCACGAGCAGTACTTC	CASSFRRDKFTGGYLHEQYF
TRBV5-8	TRBJ2-2	TRBD1	.	TGTGCCAGCAGCTTGGTCTTTGGGACAGGGGACACCGGGGAGCTGTTTTTT	CASSLVFGTGDTGELFF
TRBV4-1	TRBJ1-2	.	.	TGCGCCAGCAGCCAAGGTGAGGGCGGCTACACCTTC	CASSQGEGGYTF
TRBV29-1	TRBJ2-5	TRBD1	.	TGCAGCGTTGAATTGGACAGGGTGGAGACCCAGTACTTC	CSVELDRVETQYF
TRBV11-2	TRBJ2-1	TRBD2	.	TGTGCCAGCAGCTTAGTTCGTAGCGGGAGGGCCAATCAGTTCTTC	CASSLVRSGRANQFF
TRBV9	TRBJ2-3	TRBD2	.	TGTGCCAGCAGCGTCCGATGGGAAGCGGGAGAACAGTATTTT	CASSVRWEAGEQYF
TRBV27	TRBJ1-5	.	once	TGTGCCAGCAGTGATGGGGGGGGAGGTAGCAATCAGCCCCAGCATTTT	CASSDGGGGSNQPQHF
TRBV10-1	TRBJ2-5	TRBD2	.	TGCGCCAGCAGTGAGGGTGCGGGACTAGCGCCCCTGTACTTC	CASSEGAGLAPLYF
TRBV28	TRBJ2-7	.	.	TGTGCCAGCAGCGGGGGACGGTACGAGCAGTACTTC	CASSGGRYEQYF